This entry describes one T cell receptor beta chain. The CDR3 totals 14 residues. The V gene lost 4 bases and the J gene lost 4 bases, with 10 bases spanning the gap. Germline loops: CDR1 MNHEY, CDR2 SMNVEV (reference sequence). Nashville, Tennessee was home to all donors, who were Caucasian adults. Only in-frame clones appear in the TCRdb table, and some are missing; sequencing was by immunoSEQ multiplex PCR. The sample lists around 510,000 clones; around 95% were seen once. This sample is drawn from a study of shared clonotypes between healthy human individuals. Material: naive CD4+ T cells sorted from blood. Specified subset: CD45RA+ positively selected. The J gene is TRBJ1-4, the V gene TRBV27, with D possibly TRBD1 on 5 matching bases. This clonotype was obtained from a woman younger than 45 in good health. CDR3 DNA sequence: TGTGCCAGCAGTTCGACAGTGAGTAATGAAAAACTGTTTTTT. Its translation is CASSSTVSNEKLFF. The whole variable domain, filled in from reference TRBV27 and TRBJ1-4, reads EAQVTQNPRYLITVTGKKLTVTCSQNMNHEYMSWYRQDPGLGLRQIYYSMNVEVTDKGDVPEGYKVSRKEKRNFPLILESPSPNQTSLYFCASSSTVSNEKLFFGSGTQLSVL.